These 31 T cell receptor beta chains share one sample of origin, sequenced in a study of T cell repertoires in cytomegalovirus infection. TCRdb re-called the reads through MiXCR, storing one row per CDR3 protein. Of 110,000 to 150,000 distinct CDR3 sequences listed, 25% to 35% are singletons. These receptors lack a known antigen. This specimen was CD8+ T cells from cultured PBMCs, taken from culture after CMV antigen stimulation. These receptors came from a human donor in good health (CMV status not recorded). Some clones in this sample may be carry-over from other donors' samples.

This clonotype has only a few counts. The CDR3 nucleotides read TGTGCCAGCAGCTTGGGGACAGGTACATCCTACGAGCAGTACTTC. Translated, it gives CASSLGTGTSYEQYF. The V and J genes are TRBV7-6 and TRBJ2-7, with 8 bases fitting TRBD1. Germline lookup yields CDR1 SGHVS and CDR2 FNYEAQ. CDR3 length: 15 amino acids. Trimming cost V 3 bases and J 1 base; bases outside gene matches: 5.

The J gene is TRBJ2-2, the V gene TRBV6-5, with 7 bases lining up with TRBD2. V was clipped by 6 bases and J by 8 bases; unmatched bases: 6. The CDR3 runs to 13 residues. Per germline, CDR1 MNHEY and CDR2 SVGAGI. CDR3 DNA: TGTGCCAGCAGCCAGCGGGGAACGGGGGAGCTGTTTTTT. It codes for CASSQRGTGELFF.

This chain links TRBV20-1 with TRBJ2-2; 9 nucleotides line up with TRBD1. Germline loops: CDR1 DFQATT, CDR2 SNEGSKA (reference sequence). The CDR3 consists of 15 residues. V trimming: 3 bases; J trimming: 3 bases; junction bases outside the gene matches: 5. The CDR3 protein is CSASLGQGYTGELFF. The CDR3, as DNA: TGCAGTGCTAGCCTGGGACAGGGCTACACCGGGGAGCTGTTTTTT.

The chain joins TRBV19 to TRBJ2-7; 11 bases match TRBD2. The CDR3 loop spans 13 amino acids. Germline V gene sequence: CDR1 LNHDA, CDR2 SQIVND (reference sequence). V lost 5 bases to trimming and J lost 6 bases; unmatched junction nucleotides: 3. The CDR3, as DNA: TGTGCCAGTAGTTTGACTAGCGGGGCCGAGCAGTACTTC. This translates into CASSLTSGAEQYF.

V gene TRBV4-1 combines with J gene TRBJ2-1; 7 nucleotides agree with TRBD2. Germline CDR1 reads MGHRA; CDR2 reads YSYEKL. This CDR3 spans 12 amino acids. The trim removed 3 bases at V and 9 bases at J, leaving 2 bases unmatched. CDR3 loop: CASSHIAGEQFF. DNA for the CDR3: TGCGCCAGCAGCCATATAGCGGGTGAGCAGTTCTTC.

This clonotype was recorded at least ten times. DNA for the CDR3: TGTGCCAGCAGCCGACTGCAGGGGGCTGAAGCTTTCTTT. It is translated as CASSRLQGAEAFF. The chain joins TRBV7-2 to TRBJ1-1; 7 nucleotides agree with TRBD1. The CDR3 contains 13 residues. The junction had 6 bases not matched to a gene; V was cut back by 5 bases and J by 6 bases. Germline assignment: CDR1 SGHTA and CDR2 FQGNSA.

The rearrangement uses TRBV14 and TRBJ2-2; TRBD1 matches 7 bases. The CDR3 has 14 amino acids. J was trimmed by 4 bases and V by 5 bases; bases with no gene match: 4. CDR1 is SGHDN and CDR2 is FVKESK in the germline V gene. As DNA, the CDR3 is TGTGCCAGCAGCATGACAGGGCCCACCGGGGAGCTGTTTTTT. The encoded protein is CASSMTGPTGELFF.

This chain joins TRBV5-4 and TRBJ2-1, with 13 bases identical to TRBD2. Unmatched junction bases numbered 11, after V lost 9 bases and J lost 8 bases. Germline V gene lookup returns CDR1 SGHNT and CDR2 YYREEE (reference sequence). The CDR3 extends over 15 amino acids. CDR3 nucleotide sequence: TGTGCCACCTCGACTAGCGGGGGGCTCGGGGATGAGCAGTTCTTC. Its protein product is CATSTSGGLGDEQFF. Variable domain in full (rest from reference TRBV5-4 and TRBJ2-1): ETGVTQSPTHLIKTRGQQVTLRCSSQSGHNTVSWYQQALGQGPQFIFQYYREEENGRGNFPPRFSGLQFPNYSSELNVNALELDDSALYLCATSTSGGLGDEQFFGPGTRLTVL.

In its sample, this clonotype was seen a few times. The chain joins TRBV20-1 to TRBJ2-1; D might be TRBD2 (7 bases). Trimming stripped 0 bases from V and 7 bases from J, with 22 bases between. Germline assignment: CDR1 DFQATT and CDR2 SNEGSKA (reference sequence). This CDR3 spans 17 amino acids. As DNA, the CDR3 is TGCAGTGCTAGAGATCTGGTCGCGGGGGCGAGGGGGAATGAGCAGTTCTTC. Its protein product is CSARDLVAGARGNEQFF.

This clonotype was seen at least ten times. The genes are TRBV7-6 and TRBJ2-7, with 8 bases lining up with TRBD1. CDR1 SGHVS and CDR2 FNYEAQ come from the germline V gene. The CDR3 is 13 amino acids. V was pared by 4 bases and J by 4 bases, with 3 bases of the junction left unmatched. The CDR3 here is CASSYRGSYEQYF. The CDR3 region has the DNA TGTGCCAGCAGCTACAGGGGGTCTTACGAGCAGTACTTC.

The sample holds many counts of this clonotype. The chain has TRBV12-3 or TRBV12-4 and TRBJ2-1; TRBD2 matches 11 bases. The trim removed 6 bases at V and 0 bases at J, leaving 10 bases unmatched. The CDR3 is 18 residues long. The CDR3, as DNA: TGTGCCAGCAGCGCTAGCGGGGGGCCTCCCAGCTCCTACAATGAGCAGTTCTTC. Its translation: CASSASGGPPSSYNEQFF.

The rearrangement uses TRBV7-8 and TRBJ2-5; TRBD2 aligns across 8 bases. The CDR3 runs to 15 residues. Trimming removed 4 bases from V and 2 bases from J; junction bases left unmatched: 6. The V gene's germline CDR1 is SGHVS and CDR2 FQNEAQ. The CDR3 protein is CASSSPSGRQETQYF. DNA for the CDR3: TGTGCCAGCAGCTCCCCTAGCGGGCGGCAAGAGACCCAGTACTTC.

This clonotype was observed a handful of times. The chain joins TRBV7-9 to TRBJ2-3, with unresolved D. Germline V gene sequence: CDR1 SEHNR, CDR2 FQNEAQ (reference sequence). V was pared by 5 bases and J by 0 bases, with 6 bases between. The CDR3 runs to 13 residues. CDR3 amino acids: CASSVLSTDTQYF. CDR3 bases: TGTGCCAGCAGCGTCCTCAGCACAGATACGCAGTATTTT.

This clonotype was detected a few times. The V and J genes are TRBV7-6 and TRBJ1-1; D gene uncertain. The CDR3 has 14 residues. Germline V gene data show CDR1 as SGHVS and CDR2 as FNYEAQ. V lost 5 bases and J 4 bases, leaving 14 bases between the germline ends. The CDR3 DNA sequence: TGTGCCAGCAGCCCCCGGACCCCGACCACTGAAGCTTTCTTT. Protein product: CASSPRTPTTEAFF.

The V and J genes are TRBV20-1 and TRBJ2-7, with unresolved D. The CDR3 is made up of 14 amino acids. Germline V gene sequence: CDR1 DFQATT, CDR2 SNEGSKA (reference sequence). V gave up 0 bases and J gave up 2 bases, with 11 bases separating them. CDR3 sequence: CSARDLADAYEQYF. The CDR3 nucleotides are TGCAGTGCTAGAGATCTTGCTGATGCCTACGAGCAGTACTTC.

A few counts support this clonotype. The CDR3 sequence: CSANTDWTGNTEAFF. The CDR3 DNA sequence: TGCAGTGCTAATACAGACTGGACGGGAAACACTGAAGCTTTCTTT. V usage is TRBV20-1 and J usage is TRBJ1-1, with unresolved D. The CDR3 is 15 amino acids. Deletions cut 4 bases from V and 2 bases from J, with 17 bases between. Per the germline V gene, CDR1 is DFQATT and CDR2 is SNEGSKA (reference sequence).

The V and J genes are TRBV20-1 and TRBJ2-7; TRBD1 matches 7 bases. The CDR3 contains 13 residues. Germline values: CDR1 DFQATT, CDR2 SNEGSKA (reference sequence). Trimming at V came to 6 bases and at J to 2 bases, leaving 7 bases not matched to a gene. The CDR3 nucleotides are TGCAGTGCCTGGACAGGATCTACCTACGAGCAGTACTTC. It is translated as CSAWTGSTYEQYF.

This chain connects TRBV7-6 to TRBJ2-2; D is uncertain. The germline gives CDR1 SGHVS, CDR2 FNYEAQ. The CDR3 is made up of 17 amino acids. V was pared by 3 bases and J by 0 bases, with 14 bases between. The CDR3 sequence: CASSFPQTQPNTGELFF. The CDR3 region has the DNA TGTGCCAGCAGCTTCCCGCAGACACAGCCGAACACCGGGGAGCTGTTTTTT.

This chain links TRBV7-4 with TRBJ1-1; no firm D call. CDR1 SGHVT and CDR2 SQSDAQ come from the germline V gene. Trimming cost V 1 base and J 6 bases, with 15 bases left between them. The CDR3 runs to 15 residues. CDR3 sequence (DNA): TGTGCCAGCAGCTTAGATTGGACTCCTAATCCTGAAGCTTTCTTT. The encoded protein is CASSLDWTPNPEAFF.

On this clonotype itself: The junction shows a germline mismatch at one end, possibly a read error. V usage is TRBV6-4 and J usage is TRBJ2-3; D remains unclear. Germline CDR1 and CDR2: MRHNA and SNTAGT. The CDR3 runs to 15 residues. In DNA, the CDR3 is TGTGCCAGTAGTGCCCACGGGCTAGAGGTAGATACGCAGTATTTT. This gives the protein CASSAHGLEVDTQYF.

This clonotype was counted a few times. This chain joins TRBV6-5 and TRBJ2-7, with D perhaps TRBD1 (6 bases). Trimming took 5 bases from V and 2 from J, leaving 13 bases between them. The CDR3 contains 14 residues. In germline, CDR1 is MNHEY, CDR2 SVGAGI. The CDR3 protein is CASSQGLFPYEQYF. The CDR3 nucleotides are TGTGCCAGCAGTCAGGGGCTCTTTCCCTACGAGCAGTACTTC.

The J gene is TRBJ1-2, the V gene TRBV6-5, with 7 bases fitting TRBD1. Losses at the gene ends were 7 bases for V and 4 bases for J; bases not matched to a gene: 6. This CDR3 comprises 13 residues. Germline V gene data show CDR1 as MNHEY and CDR2 as SVGAGI. Here the CDR3 reads CASTTGEGYGYTF. The CDR3 coding sequence is TGTGCCAGCACTACAGGGGAGGGCTATGGCTACACCTTC.

This clonotype turned up a few times. The J gene is TRBJ2-7, the V gene TRBV2, with D uncertain. The V end was cut by 5 bases, the J end by 0 bases, with 14 bases between. The CDR3 runs to 15 residues. CDR1 and CDR2 (germline): SNHLY, FYNNEI. The CDR3 bases are TGTGCCAGCAGTCTCTACCGACCGAGCTCCTACGAGCAGTACTTC. Amino acid sequence: CASSLYRPSSYEQYF.

This clonotype appeared a few times. This chain uses TRBV12-3 or TRBV12-4 with TRBJ1-3; D remains ambiguous. V lost 8 bases and J 4 bases, leaving 9 bases between the germline ends. The CDR3 loop spans 12 amino acids. CDR3 residues: CASGDTGNTIYF. In DNA, the CDR3 is TGTGCCAGCGGCGATACAGGAAACACCATATATTTT.

This clonotype turned up a few times. V is TRBV7-4 and J is TRBJ2-5, with 7 bases lining up with TRBD1. Trimming took 5 bases from V and 5 from J; bases not matched to a gene: 11. The CDR3 covers 15 residues. Germline CDR1 is SGHVT and CDR2 is SQSDAQ. In DNA form, the CDR3 reads TGTGCCAGCAGCCAACCGGGACAGCTCTCTGAGACCCAGTACTTC. It translates to CASSQPGQLSETQYF.

This chain links TRBV2 with TRBJ2-7, with TRBD2 identical over 9 bases. Germline lookup yields CDR1 SNHLY and CDR2 FYNNEI. V trimming: 1 base; J trimming: 2 bases; junction bases outside the gene matches: 0. The CDR3 runs 14 residues. CDR3 bases: TGTGCCAGCAGTGAAGGCGGGGGGGCCTACGAGCAGTACTTC. Translated: CASSEGGGAYEQYF.

A few counts support this clonotype. The chain recombines TRBV27 with TRBJ1-2; TRBD1 agrees at 8 bases. The CDR3 length is 17 residues. Germline assignment: CDR1 MNHEY and CDR2 SMNVEV (reference sequence). J gave up 3 bases and V 5 bases, and 14 bases lay outside the gene matches. CDR3 loop: CASSPGGAGSFYYGYTF. The CDR3 DNA follows: TGTGCCAGCAGTCCAGGGGGCGCCGGTTCTTTCTACTATGGCTACACCTTC.

This clonotype turned up a few times. J is TRBJ2-1 and V is TRBV12-3 or TRBV12-4; D is unclear. CDR3 size: 11 residues. The germline V and J ends were trimmed by 5 bases and 8 bases, with 7 bases remaining between them. CDR3 region: CASSNPHEQFF. The CDR3, as DNA: TGTGCCAGCAGTAATCCCCATGAGCAGTTCTTC.

The chain combines TRBV13 with TRBJ2-2; TRBD1 matches 9 bases. This CDR3 spans 16 amino acids. The germline CDR1 and CDR2 sequences are PRHDT and FYEKMQ (reference sequence). J was trimmed by 3 bases and V by 5 bases; bases with no gene match: 7. In nucleotides, the CDR3 is TGTGCCAGCAGCAACCAGACAGGGGGGGACACCGGGGAGCTGTTTTTT. Its protein product is CASSNQTGGDTGELFF.

This clonotype was observed a few times. The J gene is TRBJ2-7, the V gene TRBV7-6; D remains unclear. V was clipped by 5 bases and J by 3 bases, with 14 bases between them. Germline CDR1 and CDR2: SGHVS and FNYEAQ. The CDR3 runs 14 residues. The chain's CDR3 is CASSPMGSLYEQYF. CDR3 bases: TGTGCCAGCAGCCCGATGGGGTCCCTCTACGAGCAGTACTTC.

The V gene is TRBV19, the J gene TRBJ2-1, with TRBD2 matching 8 bases. CDR3 length equals 14 residues. Germline-derived CDR1 and CDR2 are LNHDA and SQIVND (reference sequence). V lost 8 bases, J lost 6 bases, and 9 bases stayed unmatched. The CDR3 sequence is CASSLTGTSNEQFF. CDR3 DNA: TGTGCCAGTTCCCTTACCGGGACTAGCAATGAGCAGTTCTTC.